This T cell receptor (beta chain) came from a study of cytomegalovirus exposure and HLA in healthy donors. PCR amplification relied on 60 Vbeta primers (plus 13 Jbeta primers). Generated by immunoSEQ multiplex PCR, the TCRdb table keeps only in-frame clones and is missing some. The repertoire holds 85,000 to 100,000 clones, with 81% as singletons. This clone was counted once. The CDR3 covers 14 residues. CDR1 and CDR2 from the germline V gene are MRHNA and SNTAGT. With 6 bases clipped from V and 6 bases from J, the junction kept 7 bases outside the gene matches. This clonotype was obtained from a girl aged 2 to 10 in good health and CMV-seropositive. Sequenced input: PBMCs. The chain recombines TRBV6-4 with TRBJ1-5; TRBD1 agrees at 8 bases. The CDR3 region is CASSAETGGQPQHF. The CDR3 DNA follows: TGTGCCAGCAGCGCCGAAACAGGGGGTCAGCCCCAGCATTTT.